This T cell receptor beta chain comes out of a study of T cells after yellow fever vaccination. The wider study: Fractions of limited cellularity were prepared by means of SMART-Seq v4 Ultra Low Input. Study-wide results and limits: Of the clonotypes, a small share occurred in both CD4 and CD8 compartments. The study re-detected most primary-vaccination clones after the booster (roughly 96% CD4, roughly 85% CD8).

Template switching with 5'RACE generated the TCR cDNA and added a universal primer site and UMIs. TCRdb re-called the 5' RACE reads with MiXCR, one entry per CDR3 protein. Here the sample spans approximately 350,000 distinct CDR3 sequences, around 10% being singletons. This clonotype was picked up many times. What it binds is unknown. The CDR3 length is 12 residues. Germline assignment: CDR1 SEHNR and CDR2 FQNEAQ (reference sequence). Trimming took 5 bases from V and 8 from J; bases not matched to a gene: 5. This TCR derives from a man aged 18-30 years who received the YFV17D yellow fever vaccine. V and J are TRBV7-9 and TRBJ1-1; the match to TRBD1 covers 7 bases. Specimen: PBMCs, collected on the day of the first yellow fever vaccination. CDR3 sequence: CASSGGGLEAFF. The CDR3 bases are TGTGCCAGCAGCGGAGGGGGCTTGGAAGCTTTCTTT. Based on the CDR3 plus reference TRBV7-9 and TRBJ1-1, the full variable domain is DTGVSQNPRHKITKRGQNVTFRCDPISEHNRLYWYRQTLGQGPEFLTYFQNEAQLEKSRLLSDRFSAERPKGSFSTLEIQRTEQGDSAMYLCASSGGGLEAFFGQGTRLTVV.